This TCR beta chain is from a study of blood T cell repertoires in COVID-19. Study in general: COVID-19 samples, acute and convalescent, were from the United States, Italy and Spain.

Germline V gives CDR1 MNHNY, CDR2 SVGAGI (reference sequence). The CDR3 length is 13 residues. The V gene lost 2 bases and the J gene lost 3 bases, with 6 bases spanning the gap. Enrollment of patients from Seattle took place during active infection, with longitudinal follow-up. This clone was counted a single time. Assay used: immunoSEQ multiplex PCR; TCRdb lists only in-frame clones, some missing. Of over 60,000 clones in the sample, 76% were seen once. This receptor was taken from a man between 60 and 70 years old with COVID-19, enrolled during active disease. Sample: peripheral blood. The chain couples TRBV6-6 to TRBJ2-3; tentative D call: TRBD2 (6 bases). CDR3 DNA: TGTGCCAGCAGTTACGCGGGGACAGATACGCAGTATTTT. The encoded protein is CASSYAGTDTQYF.